Below are 18 T cell receptor beta chains sequenced from a single sample in a study of tumor-infiltrating lymphocytes in primary liver carcinoma (dated by TCRdb to the late 2010s). The run used an Illumina HiSeq 2500. A constant-region primer and ProtoScript II reverse transcriptase were used to reverse-transcribe TCRbeta-specific cDNA from 500 ng total RNA. The TCRbeta libraries were prepared through three rounds of nested multiplex PCR following a slightly modified ARM-PCR procedure. Multiplex TRBV1-TRBV30 forward primers and a Cbeta reverse primer were used in the first two PCR rounds, each of which was run for around 9 cycles. TCRdb ran its own pipeline on the public reads, namely fastp trimming at Q25 and MiXCR clone calling, and kept in-frame beta chains. Records with the same CDR3 protein are collapsed into one entry carrying the most frequent genes and DNA. This sample comprises 65,000 to 80,000 distinct CDR3 sequences, 60% to 75% of them detected only once. The ten top clones hold 28% of the sample.

Total RNA and DNA were co-extracted without cell sorting from approximately 20-30 mg of bulk tissue using the AllPrep DNA/RNA mini kit. The sequenced material came from liver tumor tissue from sampling region 4. The label giving this sample's cell subset or site can be read as: tumor region T4, right-lateral pole. Source of these receptors: a middle-aged man with primary liver carcinoma and hepatitis B virus infection.

This clonotype was recorded once. The J gene is TRBJ2-7, the V gene TRBV7-8; TRBD1 aligns across 7 bases. Germline CDR1 SGHVS, CDR2 FQNEAQ. With 8 bases clipped from V and 3 bases from J, the junction kept 10 bases outside the gene matches. The CDR3 contains 14 residues. CDR3 bases: TGTGCCAGCTCAAGTTTGACAGGGCACTACGAGCAGTACTTC. It encodes CASSSLTGHYEQYF.

In regard to this clonotype: A read error is likely, as this CDR3 ends without the conserved phenylalanine or tryptophan. No DNA is shown, since the ends of the CDR3 on it are uncertain; the CDR3 is the one TCRdb lists. The chain recombines TRBV11-1 with TRBJ2-3; the D segment call TRBD2 is taken from the table without a DNA check. The CDR3 is 16 amino acids in total, end residues counted. CDR1 is SGHAT, CDR2 FQDESV, per germline (reference sequence). The CDR3 here is CASSLGTSTQTDTEYL.

In the case of this clonotype: This sequence may be a read error, since a much larger clone differs from it by one base. The rearrangement links TRBV28 to TRBJ2-3; tentatively, D is TRBD1 (6 bases). Germline V CDR1 and CDR2: MDHEN, SYDVKM. The CDR3 is 14 residues long. Trimming removed 6 bases at V and 10 bases at J, with 20 bases between. CDR3 sequence: CASRDETGRYAQYF. CDR3 DNA: TGTGCCAGCAGAGACGAGACAGGTCGCTATGCGCAGTATTTT. The whole variable domain, remainder taken from reference TRBV28 and TRBJ2-3, is DVKVTQSSRYLVKRTGEKVFLECVQDMDHENMFWYRQDPGLGLRLIYFSYDVKMKEKGDIPEGYSVSREKKERFSLILESASTNQTSMYLCASRDETGRYAQYFGPGTRLTVL.

On this clonotype: The junction shows a germline mismatch at one end, possibly a read error. The J gene is TRBJ2-5, the V gene TRBV11-2; 12 bases are shared with TRBD2. CDR1 and CDR2 from the germline V gene are SGHAT and FQNNGV. The CDR3 covers 17 residues. CDR3 amino acids: CTSSPTMTSGSGEAHYF. The CDR3, as DNA: TGTACCAGCAGCCCTACTATGACTAGCGGGAGTGGAGAGGCCCATTACTTC.

The chain joins TRBV6-1 to TRBJ2-7; D unclear. The CDR3 consists of 15 residues. The V end was cut by 4 bases, the J end by 3 bases, with 16 bases between. Germline V lookup: CDR1 MNHNS, CDR2 SASEGT. The CDR3 nucleotides read TGTGCCAGCAGTGGCGGTCTCTTAAGCTTCTACGAGCAGTACTTC. As protein: CASSGGLLSFYEQYF.

About this clonotype itself: The junction shows a germline mismatch at one end, possibly a read error. The V gene is TRBV5-4, the J gene TRBJ2-1, with 8 positions matching TRBD2. The CDR3 length is 16 residues. CDR1 SGHNT and CDR2 YYREEE come from the germline V gene (reference sequence). The CDR3 region has the DNA TGTGCCAGCAGCTTGGGTGCTAACGGGAGGGCCTTTGAGCAGCTCTTC. Amino acids: CASSLGANGRAFEQLF.

Note on this clonotype: The junction differs from germline at one of its ends, possibly a read error. This chain connects TRBV11-3 to TRBJ1-1; 7 bases are a match to TRBD1. The CDR3 is made up of 13 amino acids. Germline V gene sequence: CDR1 SGHNT, CDR2 YENEEA. CDR3 nucleotide sequence: TGTACCAGCAGCTTAGCAGGGGGTGCTGAAGCTTTCTTT. This sequence encodes CTSSLAGGAEAFF.

With respect to this clonotype: The junction shows a germline mismatch at one end, possibly a read error. V and J are TRBV2 and TRBJ2-3, with D possibly being TRBD2 (6 bases). Germline V CDR1 and CDR2: SNHLY, FYNNEI. The CDR3 runs 17 residues. CDR3 amino acids: CASSEVGPIGSRDTQYF. CDR3 sequence (DNA): TGTGCCAGCAGTGAAGTTGGGCCTATCGGGAGTCGAGATACCCAGTATTTT.

Comment on this clonotype: With a much larger clone just one base away, this may be a read error. The chain joins TRBV14 to TRBJ2-7; D is undetermined. Between the trimmed V and J ends, which lost 0 bases and 5 bases, there was a span of 14 bases. CDR3 length: 15 amino acids. Germline V gene data show CDR1 as SGHDN and CDR2 as FVKESK. The CDR3 sequence: CASSQDPLRVHEQYF. In nucleotides, the CDR3 is TGTGCCAGCAGCCAAGACCCCCTCCGGGTGCACGAGCAGTACTTC.

As concerns this clonotype: A read error may account for a junction end that differs from germline. The chain uses TRBV6-5 and TRBJ1-4; D is unclear. Germline V gene lookup returns CDR1 MNHEY and CDR2 SVGAGI. The CDR3 consists of 15 residues. The chain's CDR3 is CANSGVATTNEKLFF. The DNA of the CDR3 is TGTGCCAACAGTGGCGTGGCGACAACTAATGAAAAACTATTTTTT.

Only one count was recorded for this clonotype. Here the CDR3 omits its conserved ending phenylalanine or tryptophan, so a read error is the likely source. The V and J genes are TRBV11-2 and TRBJ2-5; either TRBD1 or TRBD2 may supply D (5 bases each). Germline V lookup: CDR1 SGHAT, CDR2 FQNNGV. V lost 10 bases to trimming and J lost 0 bases, with 21 bases between them. The CDR3 extends over 16 amino acids. The DNA for the CDR3 is TGTGCCAACAGATCCCGGGGCTCGGTCCACCAAGAGACCCAGTACTCC. It is translated as CANRSRGSVHQETQYS.

This clonotype was recorded once. At one boundary the junction diverges from the germline segment, which might be a read error. This chain joins TRBV7-8 and TRBJ2-1, with D maybe TRBD2 (6 bases). Germline CDR1 and CDR2: SGHVS and FQNEAQ. The CDR3 spans 15 residues. The CDR3 DNA follows: TGTGTCAGCAACTACGGGACCCACCTGGGGGGTGAACAGTTCTTC. It translates to CVSNYGTHLGGEQFF.

To note about this clonotype: A much larger clone lies one base from this, so it may be a read error. The genes are TRBV7-9 and TRBJ1-2; unclear D gene. CDR1 SEHNR and CDR2 FQNEAQ come from the germline V gene (reference sequence). The CDR3 consists of 14 residues. CDR3 nucleotides: TGTGACAGCAGCCGTGCCGGGCCAATCTATGGCTACACCTTC. Protein product: CDSSRAGPIYGYTF. Supplemented by reference TRBV7-9 and TRBJ1-2, the full variable domain reads DTGVSQNPRHKITKRGQNVTFRCDPISEHNRLYWYRQTLGQGPEFLTYFQNEAQLEKSRLLSDRFSAERPKGSFSTLEIQRTEQGDSAMYLCDSSRAGPIYGYTFGSGTRLTVV.

The table lists this clonotype with many counts. J is TRBJ1-4 and V is TRBV12-3 or TRBV12-4; maybe TRBD1 (5 bases). V was trimmed by 3 bases and J by 8 bases, leaving 10 bases between them. This CDR3 is 13 amino acids long. The CDR3 is CASSFQGGEKLFF. The CDR3 region has the DNA TGTGCCAGCAGTTTCCAGGGAGGGGAAAAACTGTTTTTT.

Concerning this clonotype: The conserved final phenylalanine or tryptophan is absent from the CDR3, which likely points to a read error. This chain uses TRBV10-3 with TRBJ2-3, with 7 positions matching TRBD1. Germline V lookup: CDR1 ENHRY, CDR2 SYGVKD. This CDR3 is built from 14 residues. CDR3 nucleotides: TGTGCCATCGGCGACAGGGCTGGCACGGATACACAGTATCTT. Protein sequence: CAIGDRAGTDTQYL.

Notes on this clonotype: This likely comes from a read error, as the CDR3 has no conserved phenylalanine or tryptophan at its end. This chain joins TRBV11-2 and TRBJ2-1, with 7 bases aligning to TRBD2. The length of the CDR3 is 16 residues. Trimming took 3 bases from V and 6 from J; bases not matched to a gene: 11. Germline V gene sequence: CDR1 SGHAT, CDR2 FQNNGV. In DNA form, the CDR3 reads TGTGCCAGCAGCTTTCGACTAGCTGGTGATTTCAATGAGCAGTTCTTA. Protein sequence: CASSFRLAGDFNEQFL.

A word on this clonotype: Germline and junction disagree at one end, which may indicate a read error. The chain uses TRBV5-4 and TRBJ2-1; D assignment may be TRBD1 or TRBD2 (6 bases each). The CDR3 contains 16 residues. From germline, CDR1 is SGHNT and CDR2 YYREEE (reference sequence). The CDR3 here is CVSSLLAGGSYNERFF. The CDR3 region has the DNA TGTGTCAGCAGCTTGTTAGCCGGGGGCTCCTACAATGAGCGGTTCTTC.

About this clonotype: One end of the junction fails to match germline, which may point to a read error. The rearrangement uses TRBV18 and TRBJ2-2, with TRBD1 matching over 7 bases. This CDR3 spans 17 amino acids. Germline V gives CDR1 KGHSH, CDR2 LQKENI. The CDR3 DNA follows: TGTGCTAGCTCACCACCTCGGGGACAGACGAACACCGGGAAGCTGTTTTTT. The encoded protein is CASSPPRGQTNTGKLFF.